These 24 T cell receptor beta chains were all obtained from the same sample, sequenced in a study of control samples from healthy donors and cancer patients (dated by TCRdb to the early 2020s). The method behind the library was the immunoSEQ multiplex PCR assay. TCRdb provides this immuneACCESS table in a form limited to in-frame rearrangements. Some clones are lacking; in checked studies, under half of them reflect an unresolved V gene, and why the rest are absent is not known. Recorded for this sample are about 83,000 clones; around 92% of them occurred a single time. The leading ten clones occupy about 16% of the sample. The sample comprised blood. Receptors originate from a man aged 45-60 years in good health.

This clone appeared once. The V call is TRBV27, the J call TRBJ2-6, with D perhaps matching TRBD1 (5 bases). The germline V gene encodes CDR1 MNHEY and CDR2 SMNVEV (reference sequence). Trimming stripped 6 bases from V and 4 bases from J, with 7 bases between. The CDR3 contains 13 residues. The CDR3 reads CASRTAGANVLTF. Written as DNA, the CDR3 is TGTGCCAGCAGGACAGCCGGGGCCAACGTCCTGACTTTC.

This clone was observed a few times. The chain is built from TRBV6-5 and TRBJ1-3; weak D call: TRBD1 (5 bases). The V end was cut by 0 bases, the J end by 0 bases, with 9 bases between. The CDR3 sequence is 16 residues long. Looked up from germline, CDR1 is MNHEY and CDR2 is SVGAGI. This CDR3 is CASSYSIGASGNTIYF. The CDR3 DNA sequence: TGTGCCAGCAGTTACTCGATCGGGGCCTCTGGAAACACCATATATTTT.

This chain joins TRBV5-1 and TRBJ2-3; 9 bases agree with TRBD1. Looked up from germline, CDR1 is SGHRS and CDR2 is YFSETQ. The junction had 5 bases not matched to a gene; V was cut back by 1 base and J by 5 bases. CDR3 length equals 15 residues. Here the CDR3 DNA reads TGCGCCAGCAGCTTGATGACAGGGGGACTAGATACGCAGTATTTT. This sequence encodes CASSLMTGGLDTQYF. The full variable domain, with the rest looked up from reference TRBV5-1 and TRBJ2-3, is KAGVTQTPRYLIKTRGQQVTLSCSPISGHRSVSWYQQTPGQGLQFLFEYFSETQRNKGNFPGRFSGRQFSNSRSEMNVSTLELGDSALYLCASSLMTGGLDTQYFGPGTRLTVL.

The rearrangement links TRBV18 to TRBJ1-4, with no clear D. The length of the CDR3 is 12 residues. Per the germline V gene, CDR1 is KGHSH and CDR2 is LQKENI. V dropped 3 bases and J dropped 8 bases, with 7 bases sitting between them. The CDR3 nucleotides are TGTGCCAGCTCACCGGGGAAGGAAAAACTGTTTTTT. This encodes CASSPGKEKLFF.

The genes are TRBV12-3 or TRBV12-4 and TRBJ1-2; unclear D gene. Trimming left V 7 bases short and J 6 bases short, with 12 bases between. The CDR3 extends over 12 amino acids. CDR3 nucleotide sequence: TGTGCCAGCAAGGCCGCAGGACATGGCTACACCTTC. It yields the protein CASKAAGHGYTF.

The chain combines TRBV5-8 with TRBJ2-5; no clear D. Germline CDR1 is SGHTS and CDR2 is YDEGEE. CDR3 length equals 16 residues. V gave up 4 bases and J gave up 1 base, with 17 bases separating them. Here the CDR3 DNA reads TGTGCCAGCAGCCCATTCCAGGCGTGGAGCCAAGAGACCCAGTACTTC. Translating it yields CASSPFQAWSQETQYF. Full variable domain (outside the CDR3, taken from reference TRBV5-8 and TRBJ2-5): EAGVTQSPTHLIKTRGQQATLRCSPISGHTSVYWYQQALGLGLQFLLWYDEGEERNRGNFPPRFSGRQFPNYSSELNVNALELEDSALYLCASSPFQAWSQETQYFGPGTRLLVL.

This sequence joins TRBV10-3 and TRBJ2-1; perhaps D is TRBD1 or TRBD2 (5 bases each). The CDR3 runs 16 residues. CDR1 is ENHRY and CDR2 is SYGVKD in the germline V gene. V was shortened by 0 bases and J by 2 bases, with 11 bases between the two germline ends. This chain's CDR3 is CAISESAGTPYNEQFF. In DNA form, the CDR3 reads TGTGCCATCAGTGAGTCGGCAGGGACGCCCTACAATGAGCAGTTCTTC.

The rearrangement uses TRBV27 and TRBJ2-5; D is unclear. Trimming cost V 6 bases and J 1 base, with 12 bases left between them. CDR3 length: 14 residues. Germline assignment: CDR1 MNHEY and CDR2 SMNVEV (reference sequence). The CDR3 DNA reads TGTGCCAGCAGGCCACAGCCCTTCCAAGAGACCCAGTACTTC. It encodes CASRPQPFQETQYF.

CDR3 coding DNA: TGTGCCAGCAGTGACTCGCGGGGAGATACGCAGTATTTT. Its protein product is CASSDSRGDTQYF. The chain has TRBV6-4 and TRBJ2-3, with D possibly TRBD2 on 6 matching bases. The germline V gene encodes CDR1 MRHNA and CDR2 SNTAGT. The CDR3 extends over 13 amino acids. The germline V and J ends were trimmed by 0 bases and 5 bases, with 6 bases remaining between them.

This chain uses TRBV10-2 with TRBJ2-2; 14 bases are a match to TRBD2. In germline, CDR1 is WSHSY, CDR2 SAAADI. The CDR3 sequence is 20 residues long. With V trimmed by 0 bases and J by 2 bases, 8 bases remained unmatched. CDR3 DNA: TGCGCCAGCAGTGAGTCACTTCCGGGACTAGCGGGGGAAAACACCGGGGAGCTGTTTTTT. It yields the protein CASSESLPGLAGENTGELFF.

This rearrangement joins TRBV6-1 to TRBJ1-2; D is uncertain. This CDR3 region has 14 residues. Deletions cut 0 bases from V and 2 bases from J, with 7 bases between. CDR1 is MNHNS and CDR2 is SASEGT in the germline V gene. CDR3 residues: CASSEAKGNYGYTF. The CDR3 DNA reads as TGTGCCAGCAGTGAAGCAAAGGGCAACTATGGCTACACCTTC.

The V and J genes are TRBV7-7 and TRBJ2-5; 9 bases match TRBD1. V dropped 5 bases and J dropped 4; count of bases not matched to a gene: 8. Germline lookup yields CDR1 SSHAT and CDR2 FNYEAQ (reference sequence). The CDR3 totals 15 residues. In nucleotides, the CDR3 is TGTGCCAGCAGCCCAGGACAGGGGCGGACAGAGACCCAGTACTTC. It translates to CASSPGQGRTETQYF.

The CDR3 nucleotides are TGTGCCACAGGCGTCAATCAGCCCCAGCATTTT. The encoded protein is CATGVNQPQHF. The V gene is TRBV6-5, the J gene TRBJ1-5; D gene unclear. The ends were cut back, 10 bases at V and 3 bases at J, with 7 bases in the middle. The CDR3 is made up of 11 amino acids. Germline CDR1 reads MNHEY; CDR2 reads SVGAGI.

Notes on this clone: A junction boundary mismatches the germline segment, possibly from a read error. The identical CDR3 is also encoded by other nucleotide sequences in the sample. The chain employs TRBV19 and TRBJ1-2, with D maybe TRBD1 (6 bases). The CDR3 extends over 12 amino acids. Germline V gene data show CDR1 as LNHDA and CDR2 as SQIVND (reference sequence). Here the CDR3 reads CASSIRGAGYTF. CDR3 in DNA: TGTGCCAGCAGTATTAGGGGGGCTGGCTACACCTTC. Filled out from reference TRBV19 and TRBJ1-2, the complete variable domain reads DGGITQSPKYLFRKEGQNVTLSCEQNLNHDAMYWYRQDPGQGLRLIYYSQIVNDFQKGDIAEGYSVSREKKESFPLTVTSAQKNPTAFYLCASSIRGAGYTFGSGTRLTVV.

The chain links TRBV6-4 to TRBJ2-1; 7 bases agree with TRBD1. CDR3 length: 13 residues. Germline CDR1 MRHNA, CDR2 SNTAGT. V shed 7 bases, J shed 6 bases, and the junction held 6 bases outside the gene matches. The CDR3: CASIGDSSNEQFF. CDR3 coding DNA: TGTGCCAGCATAGGGGACAGCTCCAATGAGCAGTTCTTC.

This chain connects TRBV24-1 to TRBJ2-3, with D possibly called TRBD1 or TRBD2 (5 bases each). This CDR3 is built from 15 residues. Germline values: CDR1 KGHDR, CDR2 SFDVKD. Trimming left V 9 bases short and J 0 bases short, with 15 bases between. CDR3 region: CATGDSGDSTDTQYF. The CDR3 nucleotides read TGTGCCACCGGAGACAGCGGAGATAGCACAGATACGCAGTATTTT.

This chain joins TRBV11-2 and TRBJ2-1; TRBD1 aligns across 10 bases. Trimming cost V 4 bases and J 7 bases; bases outside gene matches: 4. The V gene's germline CDR1 is SGHAT and CDR2 FQNNGV. The CDR3 spans 14 residues. The CDR3 is CASSSGQGGNEQFF. The CDR3 bases are TGTGCCAGCAGCTCCGGACAGGGGGGGAATGAGCAGTTCTTC.

This rearrangement joins TRBV18 to TRBJ1-4; D unresolved. V was cut by 0 bases and J by 6 bases, with 11 bases left in between. The CDR3 is made up of 15 amino acids. The germline V gene encodes CDR1 KGHSH and CDR2 LQKENI. The CDR3 loop reads CASSPPRMRDEKLFF. The CDR3 region has the DNA TGTGCCAGCTCACCACCTAGAATGAGAGATGAAAAACTGTTTTTT.

This chain connects TRBV5-6 to TRBJ1-2; the D gene is possibly TRBD1 (5 bases). CDR1 and CDR2 (germline): SGHDT, YYEEEE. V was cut by 0 bases and J by 4 bases, with 10 bases left in between. CDR3 length: 14 amino acids. The CDR3 loop is CASSLGQGGYGYTF. The CDR3 region has the DNA TGTGCCAGCAGCTTGGGCCAGGGAGGCTATGGCTACACCTTC.

The rearrangement uses TRBV19 and TRBJ2-2, with a weak D call TRBD1 (5 bases). From germline, CDR1 is LNHDA and CDR2 SQIVND (reference sequence). The CDR3 spans 14 residues. V lost 7 bases and J lost 1, with 10 bases in between. This chain's CDR3 is CASTQGLNTGELFF. The CDR3 DNA sequence: TGTGCCAGTACTCAGGGCCTGAACACCGGGGAGCTGTTTTTT.

This clone was counted only a few times. The chain combines TRBV4-1 with TRBJ2-1, with a weak D call TRBD2 (7 bases). Germline lookup yields CDR1 MGHRA and CDR2 YSYEKL. Trimming shortened V by 0 bases and J by 0 bases, and 15 bases separated the two germline ends. CDR3 size: 18 residues. The CDR3 coding sequence is TGCGCCAGCAGCCAAGATCCCGGCGGGGGCGTCTCCTACAATGAGCAGTTCTTC. This sequence encodes CASSQDPGGGVSYNEQFF.

By its share, this clone is medium-sized (0.01 to 0.1%). This rearrangement joins TRBV24-1 to TRBJ1-5; no reliable D call. The CDR3 sequence is 15 residues long. V lost 2 bases, J lost 2 bases, and 9 bases lay in between. Per germline, CDR1 KGHDR and CDR2 SFDVKD. This CDR3 is CATSDSLGGNQPQHF. In DNA, the CDR3 is TGTGCCACCAGTGATTCCCTTGGGGGCAATCAGCCCCAGCATTTT.

This sequence joins TRBV6-5 and TRBJ1-3, with D possibly TRBD1 on 5 matching bases. V lost 4 bases, J lost 0 bases, and 10 bases lay in between. Germline CDR1 is MNHEY and CDR2 is SVGAGI. The length of the CDR3 is 15 residues. The CDR3 coding sequence is TGTGCCAGCAGTTTTACCCAGGGCTCTGGAAACACCATATATTTT. Amino acids: CASSFTQGSGNTIYF.

CDR3 loop: CASLGSHLGNQPQHF. The CDR3 DNA is TGTGCCAGCTTAGGGAGCCACCTCGGCAATCAGCCCCAGCATTTT. The chain couples TRBV2 to TRBJ1-5; D remains unclear. V was cut by 8 bases and J by 2 bases, with 16 bases left in between. Germline V gene data show CDR1 as SNHLY and CDR2 as FYNNEI. This CDR3 is 15 amino acids long.